This T cell receptor beta chain comes out of a study of blood T cell repertoires in COVID-19. Turning to the study itself: COVID-19 samples from acute and convalescent phases originated in the United States, Italy and Spain. T cells, B-cell-depleted T cells, or PBMCs provided the cDNA or gDNA that served as material.

The assay was immunoSEQ multiplex PCR, and TCRdb's table has in-frame clones only and misses some. Of about 210,000 clones in the sample, around 80% were seen once. The germline gives CDR1 GTSNPN, CDR2 SVGIG (reference sequence). V dropped 3 bases and J dropped 3 bases, with 9 bases sitting between them. The CDR3 loop spans 14 amino acids. The chain is built from TRBV30 and TRBJ1-6; weak D call: TRBD1 (6 bases). Sequenced: peripheral blood. The sequence was collected from a middle-aged woman with acute or convalescent COVID-19. The CDR3 region is CAWRIQGYNSPLHF. As DNA, the CDR3 is TGTGCCTGGAGAATACAGGGCTATAATTCACCCCTCCACTTT.